Here is one TCR beta chain with its context. Produced via immunoSEQ multiplex PCR; TCRdb's table is partial and in-frame only. This sample carries some 170,000 clones, about 89% of them seen once, and the ten largest clones take 2.7%. Germline trimming cut 11 bases from V and 0 bases from J; bases unmatched to any gene: 9. The germline V gene encodes CDR1 SNHLY and CDR2 FYNNEI. This CDR3 comprises 14 residues. The source of the sample is a study of cytomegalovirus exposure and HLA in healthy donors. The sequenced material came from PBMCs. The source of this sequence is a man between 18 and 29 years old in good health and CMV-seropositive. This rearrangement joins TRBV2 to TRBJ2-7, with 8 bases identical to TRBD2. Here the CDR3 reads CAGGLDGRSYEQYF. DNA for the CDR3: TGTGCCGGGGGACTAGACGGACGCTCCTACGAGCAGTACTTC.